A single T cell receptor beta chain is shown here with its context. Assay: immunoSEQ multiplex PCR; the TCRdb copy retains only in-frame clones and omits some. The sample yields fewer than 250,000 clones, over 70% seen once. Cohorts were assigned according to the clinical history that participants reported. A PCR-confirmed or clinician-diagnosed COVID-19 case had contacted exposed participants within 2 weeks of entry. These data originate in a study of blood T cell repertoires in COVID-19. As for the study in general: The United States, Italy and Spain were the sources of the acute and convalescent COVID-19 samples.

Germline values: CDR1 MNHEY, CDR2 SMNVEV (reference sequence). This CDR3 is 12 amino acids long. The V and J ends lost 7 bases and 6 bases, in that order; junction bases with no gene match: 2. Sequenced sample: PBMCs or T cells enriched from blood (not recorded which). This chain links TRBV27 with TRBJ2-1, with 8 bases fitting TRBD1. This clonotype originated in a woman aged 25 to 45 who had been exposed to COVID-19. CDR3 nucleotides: TGTGCCAGCAAGACAGGGGCCAATGAGCAGTTCTTC. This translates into CASKTGANEQFF.